This passage covers 22 T cell receptor beta chains from one sample sequenced in a study of blood T cell repertoires in COVID-19. The repertoire was sequenced with immunoSEQ multiplex PCR; TCRdb's copy has only in-frame clones and lacks some. The top ten clones hold just over 0.7% of a sample with about 200,000 clones, around nine tenths of them seen once. The sequencing sample was made of peripheral blood. These receptors originate from a man aged 35-49 years with acute or convalescent COVID-19.

Notes on this clone: The sample contains more than one DNA sequence encoding this CDR3. The chain has TRBV14 and TRBJ2-7; D gene uncertain. Germline values: CDR1 SGHDN, CDR2 FVKESK. V was trimmed by 3 bases and J by 4 bases, leaving 4 bases between them. The CDR3 is 11 residues long. The CDR3 DNA is TGTGCCAGCAGCCAGACATACGAGCAGTACTTC. It is translated as CASSQTYEQYF.

Note on this clone: Other DNA sequences in the same sample also yield this CDR3. The chain uses TRBV5-1 and TRBJ1-3; TRBD1 might be the D (6 bases). CDR1 SGHRS and CDR2 YFSETQ come from the germline V gene. V dropped 1 base and J dropped 4 bases, with 9 bases sitting between them. The CDR3 totals 14 residues. Written as DNA, the CDR3 is TGCGCCAGCAGCTTGACAGGGTCCGGAAACACCATATATTTT. This gives the protein CASSLTGSGNTIYF.

The genes are TRBV19 and TRBJ1-1; D is perhaps TRBD1 (5 bases). The germline CDR1 and CDR2 sequences are LNHDA and SQIVND (reference sequence). Trimming pared 3 bases from V and 6 bases from J, leaving 17 bases between. CDR3 length: 15 amino acids. CDR3 residues: CASSIWSREGPEAFF. The CDR3 DNA is TGTGCCAGTAGTATCTGGAGCAGGGAGGGCCCTGAAGCTTTCTTT.

The V gene is TRBV27, the J gene TRBJ2-4, with 7 positions matching TRBD1. The junction had 5 bases not matched to a gene; V was cut back by 3 bases and J by 9 bases. Germline V lookup: CDR1 MNHEY, CDR2 SMNVEV (reference sequence). The CDR3 sequence is 13 residues long. CDR3 amino acids: CASSLTGMGIQYF. The DNA of the CDR3 is TGTGCCAGCAGTTTGACAGGGATGGGCATTCAGTACTTC.

This chain joins TRBV5-1 and TRBJ1-1; 7 nucleotides align to TRBD1. Germline V gene lookup returns CDR1 SGHRS and CDR2 YFSETQ. V gave up 6 bases and J gave up 2 bases; unmatched junction bases: 7. The CDR3 extends over 14 amino acids. The chain's CDR3 is CASTLQGTNTEAFF. The CDR3 nucleotides are TGCGCCAGCACCCTACAGGGGACCAACACTGAAGCTTTCTTT.

This chain joins TRBV14 and TRBJ1-4; D gene uncertain. Looked up from germline, CDR1 is SGHDN and CDR2 is FVKESK. Trimming pared 4 bases from V and 3 bases from J, leaving 12 bases between. CDR3 length equals 15 residues. CDR3 in amino acids: CASSRFLASNEKLFF. CDR3 DNA: TGTGCCAGCAGCCGTTTCCTGGCATCTAATGAAAAACTGTTTTTT.

This rearrangement joins TRBV6-5 to TRBJ2-2, with TRBD1 identical over 9 bases. J gave up 6 bases and V 2 bases, and 4 bases lay outside the gene matches. The CDR3 runs to 15 residues. Germline V lookup: CDR1 MNHEY, CDR2 SVGAGI. In DNA, the CDR3 is TGTGCCAGCAGTTACGGGACAGGGCTTCCCGGGGAGCTGTTTTTT. This gives the protein CASSYGTGLPGELFF.

This chain joins TRBV2 and TRBJ2-3; D is uncertain. The CDR3 contains 14 residues. The V end lost 10 bases, the J end lost 0 bases, and 14 bases lay between the germline ends. The germline V gene encodes CDR1 SNHLY and CDR2 FYNNEI. The CDR3 spells CATFTQRSTDTQYF. The DNA of the CDR3 is TGTGCCACCTTTACCCAGCGAAGCACAGATACGCAGTATTTT.

In its sample, this clone was seen once. The chain recombines TRBV19 with TRBJ1-2; D gene unclear. This CDR3 has 14 residues. V lost 10 bases to trimming and J lost 8 bases, with 23 bases between them. Germline lookup yields CDR1 LNHDA and CDR2 SQIVND (reference sequence). The CDR3 DNA is TGTGCCACCCAGAGAAGGAGCCCTCCGGCAGGCTACACCTTC. Its protein product is CATQRRSPPAGYTF.

The chain couples TRBV7-2 to TRBJ1-2; D is unresolved. Germline loops: CDR1 SGHTA, CDR2 FQGNSA. This CDR3 is built from 15 residues. The germline V and J ends were trimmed by 2 bases and 1 base, with 11 bases remaining between them. The CDR3 loop reads CASSLKDGNNYGYTF. As DNA, the CDR3 is TGTGCCAGCAGCTTAAAGGACGGGAATAACTATGGCTACACCTTC.

The CDR3 reads CSASITSGAETQYF. CDR3 in DNA: TGCAGTGCTAGTATTACTAGCGGGGCAGAGACCCAGTACTTC. The chain links TRBV20-1 to TRBJ2-5; 10 bases align to TRBD2. Germline V gene sequence: CDR1 DFQATT, CDR2 SNEGSKA (reference sequence). V dropped 3 bases and J dropped 4; count of bases not matched to a gene: 5. This CDR3 comprises 14 residues.

The chain is built from TRBV6-6 and TRBJ2-7; D remains unclear. Germline lookup yields CDR1 MNHNY and CDR2 SVGAGI (reference sequence). With 5 bases removed from V and 1 base from J, the gap between germline ends came to 27 bases. This CDR3 comprises 19 residues. The CDR3 loop is CASSPYSSISPRISYEQYF. CDR3 bases: TGTGCCAGCAGTCCTTACTCGTCGATATCCCCACGAATATCCTACGAGCAGTACTTC.

The chain couples TRBV7-9 to TRBJ2-1, with 7 bases aligning to TRBD1. Germline CDR1 SEHNR, CDR2 FQNEAQ (reference sequence). The V and J ends lost 5 bases and 0 bases, in that order; junction bases with no gene match: 4. The CDR3 consists of 15 residues. The CDR3 is CASSDRASSYNEQFF. As DNA, the CDR3 is TGTGCCAGCAGCGACAGGGCCAGCTCCTACAATGAGCAGTTCTTC.

This chain links TRBV6-5 with TRBJ2-7; D uncertain. Germline loops: CDR1 MNHEY, CDR2 SVGAGI. The CDR3 totals 11 residues. The germline V and J ends were trimmed by 10 bases and 2 bases, with 9 bases remaining between them. The CDR3 DNA reads as TGTGCCACCAGGAGTACCTACGAGCAGTACTTC. It yields the protein CATRSTYEQYF.

The chain couples TRBV4-1 to TRBJ2-5, with 7 bases identical to TRBD1. The junction had 9 bases not matched to a gene; V was cut back by 2 bases and J by 3 bases. This CDR3 contains 16 residues. Per germline, CDR1 MGHRA and CDR2 YSYEKL. CDR3 DNA sequence: TGCGCCAGCAGCCAAACCCCAGGGGGTGTAGAAGAGACCCAGTACTTC. Translated, it gives CASSQTPGGVEETQYF.

The J gene is TRBJ1-5, the V gene TRBV2; 7 nucleotides match TRBD1. CDR1 is SNHLY and CDR2 is FYNNEI in the germline V gene. After removal of 5 bases from V and 0 bases from J, the junction contained 10 bases not matched to a gene. The CDR3 length is 17 residues. The CDR3 reads CASSLQGIHYSNQPQHF. CDR3 coding DNA: TGTGCCAGCAGTCTACAGGGGATCCATTATAGCAATCAGCCCCAGCATTTT.

This clone appeared a single time. The chain uses TRBV6-5 and TRBJ2-5, with no clear D. The CDR3 is made up of 15 amino acids. Trimming left V 6 bases short and J 5 bases short, with 19 bases between. In germline, CDR1 is MNHEY, CDR2 SVGAGI. The CDR3 DNA sequence: TGTGCCAGCAGGAAGAGGCAGATCATATACGAGACCCAGTACTTC. This encodes CASRKRQIIYETQYF.

This chain uses TRBV5-6 with TRBJ2-1; 7 bases are shared with TRBD2. There are 15 residues in the CDR3. Germline V gene data show CDR1 as SGHDT and CDR2 as YYEEEE. V shed 1 base, J shed 3 bases, and the junction held 4 bases outside the gene matches. The CDR3 sequence: CASSLRDYFYNEQFF. CDR3 bases: TGTGCCAGCAGCTTGCGGGACTACTTCTACAATGAGCAGTTCTTC.

The rearrangement uses TRBV4-3 and TRBJ1-5, with TRBD1 identical over 9 bases. Germline CDR1 and CDR2: LGHNA and YSLEER. The CDR3 runs to 15 residues. V dropped 1 base and J dropped 6; count of bases not matched to a gene: 4. The CDR3: CASSQGTGVGQPQHF. CDR3 in DNA: TGCGCCAGCAGCCAAGGGACAGGGGTCGGTCAGCCCCAGCATTTT.

The chain links TRBV30 to TRBJ1-4; unclear D gene. Germline V gene data show CDR1 as GTSNPN and CDR2 as SVGIG (reference sequence). Trimming took off 6 bases at V and 10 bases at J, with 9 bases between the two ends. This CDR3 comprises 10 residues. CDR3 amino acids: CACNEGKLFF. The DNA of the CDR3 is TGTGCCTGCAATGAGGGAAAACTGTTTTTT.

J is TRBJ1-1 and V is TRBV2; the D gene is possibly TRBD1 (6 bases). CDR1 is SNHLY and CDR2 is FYNNEI in the germline V gene. The CDR3 is made up of 14 amino acids. Trimming pared 7 bases from V and 4 bases from J, leaving 16 bases between. The CDR3 region has the DNA TGTGCCAGCACTGGGGGGGCTGGTAGCACTGAAGCTTTCTTT. Residues: CASTGGAGSTEAFF.

The chain couples TRBV7-2 to TRBJ2-4; D remains unclear. The ends were cut back, 10 bases at V and 7 bases at J, with 11 bases in the middle. Germline V gene data show CDR1 as SGHTA and CDR2 as FQGNSA. The CDR3 covers 11 residues. The CDR3 is CATSFGNIQYF. In nucleotides, the CDR3 is TGTGCCACCTCCTTCGGGAACATTCAGTACTTC. The whole variable domain, remainder taken from reference TRBV7-2 and TRBJ2-4, is GAGVSQSPSNKVTEKGKDVELRCDPISGHTALYWYRQSLGQGLEFLIYFQGNSAPDKSGLPSDRFSAERTGGSVSTLTIQRTQQEDSAVYLCATSFGNIQYFGAGTRLSVL.